What follows describes a single TCR beta chain. The antigen remains unidentified. The data were taken from a study of T-cell memory formation after mild COVID-19. Study at large: Largely, the TCR clusters proved donor specific.

Study-level results: That cross-reactive memory joined was suggested by some responding clones appearing in pre-infection memory. Mainly in CM and EM were contracting CD4+ clones; CD8+ were in EMRA.

Sample barcodes and UMIs were carried by the TCR alpha and TCR beta cDNA libraries that 5'RACE generated with constant-segment primers. TCRdb analysed the 5' RACE reads with MiXCR anew, one entry per CDR3 protein. Counted here are under 350,000 distinct CDR3 sequences, roughly 16% occurring once; the ten biggest clones make up approximately 25%. CDR1 SQVTM and CDR2 ANQGSEA come from the germline V gene. CDR3 length: 13 residues. Trimming removed 7 bases from V and 1 base from J, with 13 bases in between. The J gene is TRBJ1-1, the V gene TRBV29-1, with D possibly matching TRBD1 (5 bases). The origin of this receptor is a man younger than 35 who had mild COVID-19 (a few samples of this study predate the infection). Cell type and time point are not known. Sequenced: PBMCs or a T cell subset sorted from them (not recorded which). DNA for the CDR3: TGCAGCGCCCTTGGGGGACGGAACACTGAAGCTTTCTTT. It encodes CSALGGRNTEAFF. The entire variable domain, with the rest obtained from reference TRBV29-1 and TRBJ1-1, is as follows: SAVISQKPSRDICQRGTSLTIQCQVDSQVTMMFWYRQQPGQSLTLIATANQGSEATYESGFVIDKFPISRPNLTFSTLTVSNMSPEDSSIYLCSALGGRNTEAFFGQGTRLTVV.